In its sample, the clone carrying this T cell receptor beta chain was seen once. TCRdb's copy holds only in-frame clones and misses some; the assay was immunoSEQ multiplex PCR. The sample includes roughly 97,000 clones, about 89% of them seen just once. CDR3 size: 16 residues. Germline assignment: CDR1 SGHDN and CDR2 FVKESK. Unmatched junction bases numbered 8, after V lost 1 base and J lost 5 bases. These data belong to a study of blood T cell repertoires in COVID-19. This rearrangement joins TRBV14 to TRBJ2-1; TRBD2 aligns across 7 bases. The source material was peripheral blood. The sequence derives from a man between 50 and 59 years old with acute or convalescent COVID-19. The CDR3 reads CASSQGARGINNEQFF. CDR3 in DNA: TGTGCCAGCAGCCAAGGGGCGCGGGGGATAAACAATGAGCAGTTCTTC.